The TCR beta chain described here comes from a study of blood T cell repertoires in COVID-19. Clones were sequenced by immunoSEQ multiplex PCR, and TCRdb holds only the in-frame ones, with some missing. The profile shows about 88,000 clones, approximately 90% of them singletons. CDR3 size: 13 residues. Germline loops: CDR1 SGHNT, CDR2 YYREEE (reference sequence). Trimming removed 2 bases at V and 6 bases at J, with 11 bases between. The chain joins TRBV5-4 to TRBJ1-2, with no clear D. The sequenced material came from peripheral blood. This TCR derives from a man aged 60 to 69 with acute or convalescent COVID-19. CDR3 in amino acids: CASSFEREDGYTF. The CDR3 DNA follows: TGTGCCAGCAGCTTTGAAAGGGAGGATGGCTACACCTTC.